These T cell receptor beta chains were read from a single sample in a study of STAT3 mutations in large granular lymphocyte leukemia. Clones were sequenced by immunoSEQ multiplex PCR, and TCRdb holds only the in-frame ones, with some missing. The sample shows some 28,000 clones, 65% to 80% of them seen only once. The sample comprised peripheral blood mononuclear cells. The receptors shown here come from a woman aged 50 to 65 with T-cell large granular lymphocyte leukemia. Some clones in this sample may be carry-over from other donors' samples. CDR3s include the opening cysteine and the closing phenylalanine or tryptophan. A D gene is named only where the DNA matches it firmly. Size tells how often a clone was seen (once, few, many) or the class of an expanded clone, and some rows leave it out.

>-|-|TRBV5-1|TRBJ2-7
TGCGCCAGCAGGGGCGGACCAGGGGACTACGAGCAGTACTTC
CASRGGPGDYEQYF
>TRBD1|-|TRBV2|TRBJ1-2
TGTGCCAGCAGGGGACAGTTCTCTGACTATGGCTACACCTTC
CASRGQFSDYGYTF
>-|-|TRBV30|TRBJ1-1
TGTGCCTGGAGTGTACTAGGGAACACTGAAGCTTTCTTT
CAWSVLGNTEAFF
>-|-|TRBV30|TRBJ1-2
TGTGCCTGGACTCGGTTTAACTATGGCTACACCTTC
CAWTRFNYGYTF
>-|-|TRBV7-9|TRBJ1-4
TGTGCCAGCAGCTTAGGATGGCAAGCAACTAATGAAAAACTGTTTTTT
CASSLGWQATNEKLFF
>-|-|TRBV6-5|TRBJ2-2
TGTGCCAGCACAAACACCGGGGAGCTGTTTTTT
CASTNTGELFF
>TRBD2|-|TRBV4-3|TRBJ2-7
TGCGCCAGCAGCCCTTGGGTAGCGGGAGGGCCCTACGAGCAGTACTTC
CASSPWVAGGPYEQYF
>TRBD1|once|TRBV6-5|TRBJ2-7
TGTGCCAGCAGTTACTCGACAGGGGGCGCCTCCTACGAGCAGTACTTC
CASSYSTGGASYEQYF
>-|-|TRBV15|TRBJ2-7
TGTGCCACCAGCAGGTTCCTCCTGAGGGACGAGCAGTACTTC
CATSRFLLRDEQYF
>TRBD1|-|TRBV15|TRBJ1-3
TGTGCCACCAGCAGAGATATGGGACAGGGAGTCGGAAACACCATATATTTT
CATSRDMGQGVGNTIYF
>-|-|TRBV9|TRBJ1-2
TGTGCCAGCAGCCCCGTCGAGATAGGGATGTATGGCTACACCTTC
CASSPVEIGMYGYTF
>TRBD1|-|TRBV28|TRBJ1-5
TGTGCCAGCTGGGACAGGATCAATCAGCCCCAGCATTTT
CASWDRINQPQHF
>TRBD2|-|TRBV18|TRBJ2-1
TGTGCCAGCTCACCAACTAGCGGCTGGAACAATGAGCAGTTCTTC
CASSPTSGWNNEQFF
>-|-|TRBV25-1|TRBJ2-3
TGTGCCAGCAGTGCCGGGACAGATACGCAGTATTTT
CASSAGTDTQYF
>TRBD1|-|TRBV5-4|TRBJ2-7
TGTGCCAGCAGCTACCGACAGGGTTGGGACGAGCAGTACTTC
CASSYRQGWDEQYF
>-|few|TRBV5-6|TRBJ1-2
TGTGCCAGCAGCTCGGTGACCCGTGGCTACACCTTC
CASSSVTRGYTF
>TRBD2|-|TRBV5-1|TRBJ2-7
TGCGCCAGCAGCTGGGTAGCGGGAGGGCCAGGTGAGCAGTACTTC
CASSWVAGGPGEQYF
>-|few|TRBV9|TRBJ1-1
TGTGCCAGCAGCAGGGGACCCCTCACTGAAGCTTTCTTT
CASSRGPLTEAFF
>-|-|TRBV19|TRBJ1-5
TGTGCCAGTAGTATGGGGCAGGGCGCTCATCAGCCCCAGCATTTT
CASSMGQGAHQPQHF
>-|-|TRBV7-9|TRBJ1-2
TGTGCCAGCAGCTCCCCACTCGACAGCAACTATGGCTACACCTTC
CASSSPLDSNYGYTF
>TRBD1|-|TRBV9|TRBJ2-7
TGTGCCAGCAGCGTAGAGGGGGCGTACGAGCAGTACTTC
CASSVEGAYEQYF
>-|-|TRBV4-1|TRBJ2-7
TGCGCCAGCAGTCCCACTACTAGTTACGAGCAGTACTTC
CASSPTTSYEQYF
>-|few|TRBV20-1|TRBJ1-2
TGCAGTGCCGACGTTCGCTATGGCTACACCTTC
CSADVRYGYTF
>-|-|TRBV18|TRBJ1-2
TGTGCCAGCTCACAAGGGGGGGCCAACTATGGCTACACCTTC
CASSQGGANYGYTF
>-|-|TRBV7-9|TRBJ2-7
TGTGCCAGCAGCTTATCTTCAGGGTATGACGAGCAGTACTTC
CASSLSSGYDEQYF
>-|-|TRBV2|TRBJ1-3
TGTGCCAGCACAGGACGGATCTCTGGAAACACCATATATTTT
CASTGRISGNTIYF
>-|-|TRBV6-1|TRBJ2-2
TGTGCCAGCAGTACCCGGGGTCCCGGGGAGCTGTTTTTT
CASSTRGPGELFF
>-|-|TRBV4-3|TRBJ1-1
TGCGCCAGCAGCCAAGTCGAGGGGGTTACTGAAGCTTTCTTT
CASSQVEGVTEAFF
>-|-|TRBV5-1|TRBJ2-2
TGCGCCAGCAGCTTGGAGTCCCGGAGGAACGGGGAGCTGTTTTTT
CASSLESRRNGELFF
>-|few|TRBV5-1|TRBJ1-1
TGCGCCAGCAGCCCGTTAATGGACAGGAACACTGAAGCTTTCTTT
CASSPLMDRNTEAFF
>-|-|TRBV5-4|TRBJ2-3
TGTGCCAGCAGAAAACAGGCAGATACGCAGTATTTT
CASRKQADTQYF
>-|-|TRBV7-7|TRBJ2-1
TGTGCTAGCAGCCCCAGACTAGAGGGATCATACAATGAGCAGTTCTTC
CASSPRLEGSYNEQFF
>-|-|TRBV12-5|TRBJ1-2
TGTGCTAGTGGTTTGACCCCCCTGAGGGGCGCGAGGGGCTACACCTTC
CASGLTPLRGARGYTF
>TRBD1|-|TRBV6-5|TRBJ2-2
TGTGCCAGCAGCACCCAGGGGGCGCGGAGCGGGGAGCTGTTTTTT
CASSTQGARSGELFF
>-|-|TRBV18|TRBJ2-7
TGTGCCAGCTCACCTGACCTCGACGGGGAGCAGTACTTC
CASSPDLDGEQYF
>TRBD2|-|TRBV7-9|TRBJ2-4
TGTGCCAGCAGTCGAGGGGAGGGGAACATTCAGTACTTC
CASSRGEGNIQYF
>TRBD1|-|TRBV28|TRBJ2-1
TGTGCCAGCAGTTTACAGACAGGGGCCACGAGTGAGCAGTTCTTC
CASSLQTGATSEQFF
>-|few|TRBV4-3|TRBJ2-2
TGCGCCAGCAGCCAAGAGAGGGTGAACACCGGGGAGCTGTTTTTT
CASSQERVNTGELFF
>TRBD1|-|TRBV18|TRBJ1-1
TGTGCCAGCTCCACAGGGGGCAAGGGGAACACTGAAGCTTTCTTT
CASSTGGKGNTEAFF